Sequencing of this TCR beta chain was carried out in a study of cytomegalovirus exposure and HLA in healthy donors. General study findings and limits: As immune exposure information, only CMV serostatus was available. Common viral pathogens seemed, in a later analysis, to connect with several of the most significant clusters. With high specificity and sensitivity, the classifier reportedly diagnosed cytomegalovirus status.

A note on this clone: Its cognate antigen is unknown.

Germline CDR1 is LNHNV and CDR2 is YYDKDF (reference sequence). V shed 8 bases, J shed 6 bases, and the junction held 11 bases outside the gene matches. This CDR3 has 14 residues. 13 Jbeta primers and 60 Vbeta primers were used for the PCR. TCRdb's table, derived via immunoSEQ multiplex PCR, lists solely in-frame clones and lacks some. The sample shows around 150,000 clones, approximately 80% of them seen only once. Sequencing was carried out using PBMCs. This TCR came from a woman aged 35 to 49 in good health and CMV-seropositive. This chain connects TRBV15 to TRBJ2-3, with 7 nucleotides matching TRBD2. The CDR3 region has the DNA TGTGCCACCGCCCCCGGGACTACGTTGGATACGCAGTATTTT. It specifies CATAPGTTLDTQYF.